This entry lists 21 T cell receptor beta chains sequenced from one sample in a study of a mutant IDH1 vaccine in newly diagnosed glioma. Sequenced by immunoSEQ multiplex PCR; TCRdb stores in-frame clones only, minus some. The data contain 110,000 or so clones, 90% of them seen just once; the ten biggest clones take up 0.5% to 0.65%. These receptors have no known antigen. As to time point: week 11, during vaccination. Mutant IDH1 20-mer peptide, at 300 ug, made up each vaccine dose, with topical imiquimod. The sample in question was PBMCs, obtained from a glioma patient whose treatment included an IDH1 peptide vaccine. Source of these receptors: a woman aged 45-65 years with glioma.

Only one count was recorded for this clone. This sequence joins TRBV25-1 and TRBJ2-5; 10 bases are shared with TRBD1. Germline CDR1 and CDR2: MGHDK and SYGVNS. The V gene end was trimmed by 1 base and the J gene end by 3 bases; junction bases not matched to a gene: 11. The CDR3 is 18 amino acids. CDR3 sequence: CASSELSSGQGREETQYF. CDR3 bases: TGTGCCAGCAGTGAATTATCTTCGGGACAGGGGAGGGAAGAGACCCAGTACTTC.

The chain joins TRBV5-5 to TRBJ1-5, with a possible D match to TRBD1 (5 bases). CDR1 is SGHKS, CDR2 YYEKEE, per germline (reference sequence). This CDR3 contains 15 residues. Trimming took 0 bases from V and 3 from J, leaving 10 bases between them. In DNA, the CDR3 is TGTGCCAGCAGCTTGGCCGGGACGGACAATCAGCCCCAGCATTTT. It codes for CASSLAGTDNQPQHF.

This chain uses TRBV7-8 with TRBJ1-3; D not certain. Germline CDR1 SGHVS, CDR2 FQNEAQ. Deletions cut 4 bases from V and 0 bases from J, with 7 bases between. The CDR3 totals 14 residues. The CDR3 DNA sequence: TGTGCCAGCAGCTGGGAAAGCTCTGGAAACACCATATATTTT. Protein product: CASSWESSGNTIYF.

Here the CDR3 reads CASSFRNEQYF. DNA for the CDR3: TGTGCCAGCAGCTTCCGGAATGAGCAGTACTTC. The J gene is TRBJ2-7, the V gene TRBV5-4, with unresolved D. CDR3 size: 11 residues. Germline loops: CDR1 SGHNT, CDR2 YYREEE (reference sequence). Trimming took 2 bases from V and 7 from J, leaving 7 bases between them.

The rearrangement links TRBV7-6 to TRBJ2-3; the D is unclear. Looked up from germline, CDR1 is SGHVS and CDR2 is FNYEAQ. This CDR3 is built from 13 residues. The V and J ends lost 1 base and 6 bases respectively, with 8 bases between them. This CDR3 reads CASSLGLLDTQYF. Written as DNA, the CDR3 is TGTGCCAGCAGCTTAGGGCTCCTGGATACGCAGTATTTT.

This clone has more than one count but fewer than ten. DNA for the CDR3: TGTGCCAGCAGCTTAACCTCCGGAGGCGGCTCCTACGAGCAGTACTTC. Translating it yields CASSLTSGGGSYEQYF. V is TRBV7-3 and J is TRBJ2-7; a weak D match, TRBD2 (5 bases). V shed 0 bases and J shed 0 bases, with 12 bases lying between them. Germline V gene data show CDR1 as SGHTA and CDR2 as FQGTGA. This CDR3 comprises 16 residues.

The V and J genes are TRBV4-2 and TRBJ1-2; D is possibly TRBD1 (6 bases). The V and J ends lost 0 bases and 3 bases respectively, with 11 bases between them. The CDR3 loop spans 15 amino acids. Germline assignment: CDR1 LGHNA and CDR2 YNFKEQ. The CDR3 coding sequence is TGTGCCAGCAGCCAAGATCAGGCAGGGGACTATGGCTACACCTTC. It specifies CASSQDQAGDYGYTF.

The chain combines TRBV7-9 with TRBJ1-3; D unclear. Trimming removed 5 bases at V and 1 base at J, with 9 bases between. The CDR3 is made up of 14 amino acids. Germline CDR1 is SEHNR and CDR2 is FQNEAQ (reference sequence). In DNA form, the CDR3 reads TGTGCCAGCAGCCCGACCCAGTCTGGAAACACCATATATTTT. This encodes CASSPTQSGNTIYF.

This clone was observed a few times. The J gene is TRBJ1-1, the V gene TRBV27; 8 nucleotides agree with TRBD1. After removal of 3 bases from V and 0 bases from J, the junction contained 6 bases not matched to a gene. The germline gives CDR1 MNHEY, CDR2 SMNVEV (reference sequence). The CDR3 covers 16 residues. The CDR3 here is CASSFSQGAMNTEAFF. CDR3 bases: TGTGCCAGCAGTTTTAGTCAGGGGGCGATGAACACTGAAGCTTTCTTT.

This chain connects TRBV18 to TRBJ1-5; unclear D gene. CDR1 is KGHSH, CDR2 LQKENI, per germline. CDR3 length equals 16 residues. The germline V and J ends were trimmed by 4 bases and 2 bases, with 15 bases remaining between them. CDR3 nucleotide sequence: TGTGCCAGCTCACTTCGGACGGCAGACGGCAATCAGCCCCAGCATTTT. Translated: CASSLRTADGNQPQHF. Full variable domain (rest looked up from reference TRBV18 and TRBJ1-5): NAGVMQNPRHLVRRRGQEARLRCSPMKGHSHVYWYRQLPEEGLKFMVYLQKENIIDESGMPKERFSAEFPKEGPSILRIQQVVRGDSAAYFCASSLRTADGNQPQHFGDGTRLSIL.

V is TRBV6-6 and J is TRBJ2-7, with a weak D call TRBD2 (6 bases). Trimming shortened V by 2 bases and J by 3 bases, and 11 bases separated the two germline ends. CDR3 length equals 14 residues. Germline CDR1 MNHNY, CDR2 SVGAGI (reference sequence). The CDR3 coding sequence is TGTGCCAGCAGTTACGCGGGAAGAATCTACGAGCAGTACTTC. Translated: CASSYAGRIYEQYF.

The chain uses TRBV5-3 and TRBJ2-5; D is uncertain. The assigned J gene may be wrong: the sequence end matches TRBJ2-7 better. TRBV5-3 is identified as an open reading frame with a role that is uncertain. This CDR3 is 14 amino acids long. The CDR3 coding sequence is TGTGCCAGAAGCTTAAGATCTCGGCTCTACGAGCAGTACTTC. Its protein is CARSLRSRLYEQYF.

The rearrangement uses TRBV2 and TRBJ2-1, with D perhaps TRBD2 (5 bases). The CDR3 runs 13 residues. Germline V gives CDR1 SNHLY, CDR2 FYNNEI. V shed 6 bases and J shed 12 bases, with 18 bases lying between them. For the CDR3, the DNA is TGTGCCAGCAGGTCCCCAGACGGCCGGGGGCAGTTCTTC. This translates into CASRSPDGRGQFF.

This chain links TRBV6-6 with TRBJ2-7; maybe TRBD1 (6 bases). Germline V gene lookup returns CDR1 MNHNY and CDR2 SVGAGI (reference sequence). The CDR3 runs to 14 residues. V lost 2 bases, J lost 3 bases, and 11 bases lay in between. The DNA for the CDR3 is TGTGCCAGCAGTTACGCTGGACAGCTCTACGAGCAGTACTTC. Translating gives CASSYAGQLYEQYF.

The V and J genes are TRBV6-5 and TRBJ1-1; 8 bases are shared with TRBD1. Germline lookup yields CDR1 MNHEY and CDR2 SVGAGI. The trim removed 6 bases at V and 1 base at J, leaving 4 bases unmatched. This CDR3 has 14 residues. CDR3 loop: CASSRGRGNTEAFF. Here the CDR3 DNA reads TGTGCCAGCAGCAGGGGGCGGGGGAACACTGAAGCTTTCTTT.

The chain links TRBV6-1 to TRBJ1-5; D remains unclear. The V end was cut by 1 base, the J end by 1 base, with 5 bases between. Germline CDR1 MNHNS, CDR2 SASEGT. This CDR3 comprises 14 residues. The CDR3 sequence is CASSEGRSNQPQHF. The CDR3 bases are TGTGCCAGCAGTGAAGGCAGGAGCAATCAGCCCCAGCATTTT.

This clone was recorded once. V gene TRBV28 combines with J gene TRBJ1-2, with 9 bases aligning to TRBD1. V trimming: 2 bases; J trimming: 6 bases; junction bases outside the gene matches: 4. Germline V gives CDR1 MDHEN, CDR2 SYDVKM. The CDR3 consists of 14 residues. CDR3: CASSLTQGAHGYTF. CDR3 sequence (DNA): TGTGCCAGCAGTTTAACACAGGGGGCGCATGGCTACACCTTC.

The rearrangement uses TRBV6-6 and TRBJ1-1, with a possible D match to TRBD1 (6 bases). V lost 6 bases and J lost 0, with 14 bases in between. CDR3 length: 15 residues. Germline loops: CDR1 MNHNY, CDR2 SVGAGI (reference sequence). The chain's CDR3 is CASRYTGTLNTEAFF. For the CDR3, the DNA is TGTGCCAGCAGGTATACAGGGACCCTGAACACTGAAGCTTTCTTT.

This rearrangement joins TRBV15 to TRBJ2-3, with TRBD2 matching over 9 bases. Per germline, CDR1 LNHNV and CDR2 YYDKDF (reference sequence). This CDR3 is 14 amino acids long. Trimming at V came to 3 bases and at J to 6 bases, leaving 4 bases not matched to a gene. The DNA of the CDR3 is TGTGCCACCAGCAGGGGGACTAGCAGCGATACGCAGTATTTT. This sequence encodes CATSRGTSSDTQYF.

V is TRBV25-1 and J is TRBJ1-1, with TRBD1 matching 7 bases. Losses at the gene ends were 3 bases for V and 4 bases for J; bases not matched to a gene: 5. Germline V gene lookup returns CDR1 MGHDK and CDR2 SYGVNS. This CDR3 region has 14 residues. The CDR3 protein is CASSDGRGRTEAFF. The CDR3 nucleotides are TGTGCCAGCAGTGATGGTAGGGGGCGCACTGAAGCTTTCTTT.

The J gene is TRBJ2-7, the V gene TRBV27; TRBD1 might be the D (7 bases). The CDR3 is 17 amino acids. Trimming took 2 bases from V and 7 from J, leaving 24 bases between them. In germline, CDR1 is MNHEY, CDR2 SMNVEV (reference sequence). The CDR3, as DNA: TGTGCCAGCAGTTTACAGGGGGGTGGGTTGGGCTTAATGGAGCAGTACTTC. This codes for CASSLQGGGLGLMEQYF.